This T cell receptor beta chain originates from a study of T-cell memory formation after mild COVID-19. Study in general: TCR clusters were largely donor specific. Broader study findings: Whereas later expanders leaned CD4+, clones contracting day 15 to 85 showed a balanced CD4/CD8 makeup.

A 5'RACE reaction primed in the constant segment made cDNA libraries of TCR alpha and TCR beta, and these carried sample barcodes and UMIs. MiXCR, run by TCRdb on the 5' RACE reads, gives a single entry per CDR3 protein. The repertoire consists of about half a million distinct CDR3 sequences, with roughly 18% occurring once and the leading ten covering 9% to 15%. As concerns this clonotype: Its cognate antigen is unknown.

Input material: PBMCs or a T cell subset sorted from them (not recorded which). The sequence came from an adult woman who had mild COVID-19 (a few samples of this study predate the infection). Cell type and time point are not known.

CDR3 sequence reads: CATSRGGDADTQYF. The CDR3 DNA sequence: TGTGCCACCAGCAGAGGAGGGGACGCAGATACGCAGTATTTT. The rearrangement uses TRBV15 and TRBJ2-3; either TRBD1 or TRBD2 may supply D (5 bases each). Per germline, CDR1 LNHNV and CDR2 YYDKDF (reference sequence). The CDR3 is 14 amino acids. V lost 1 base, J lost 4 bases, and 9 bases lay in between.